These 5 T cell receptor beta chains originate from one sample sequenced in a study of beta chain features in type 1 diabetes. For these TCRs, the target antigens are not known. Reverse transcription of all isolated RNA meant that expressed TCRB transcripts were sequenced. Assay: immunoSEQ multiplex PCR; the TCRdb copy retains only in-frame clones and omits some. The data hold 300,000 to 400,000 clones, with about a tenth observed a single time. Study outcomes and limitations: Shorter TCRB CDR3s, moderately but significantly so, were found in Type 1 diabetes patients in all four CD4+ subsets.

The sample taken for sequencing was central memory CD4+ T cells from blood. These receptors all stem from a man aged 30 to 39 with type 1 diabetes.

This chain uses TRBV9 with TRBJ2-5; 13 bases match TRBD2. This CDR3 has 16 residues. V was pared by 3 bases and J by 5 bases, with 7 bases of the junction left unmatched. CDR1 SGDLS and CDR2 YYNGEE come from the germline V gene. This chain's CDR3 is CASSATSGGADETQYF. CDR3 in DNA: TGTGCCAGCAGCGCCACTAGCGGGGGGGCCGATGAGACCCAGTACTTC.

This clone was detected a few times. The chain couples TRBV11-3 to TRBJ2-4, with D perhaps given as TRBD1 or TRBD2 (5 bases each). With 5 bases removed from V and 0 bases from J, the gap between germline ends came to 23 bases. The CDR3 is 19 residues long. The germline gives CDR1 SGHNT, CDR2 YENEEA. CDR3 nucleotides: TGTGCCAGCAGCATGAGCCGGGACGCTAAAAAGAGAGCCAAAAACATTCAGTACTTC. Protein product: CASSMSRDAKKRAKNIQYF.

The table lists this clone with many counts. The chain is built from TRBV2 and TRBJ1-3; TRBD1 matches at 7 bases. Germline V gene sequence: CDR1 SNHLY, CDR2 FYNNEI. V lost 5 bases, J lost 4 bases, and 5 bases stayed unmatched. The CDR3 is 14 amino acids. CDR3: CASSSGTVGNTIYF. In DNA, the CDR3 is TGTGCCAGCAGTTCTGGGACAGTCGGAAACACCATATATTTT.

The table lists this clone with a few counts. This CDR3 reads CASSLDRGAGELFF. The DNA for the CDR3 is TGTGCCAGCAGCTTAGACAGGGGCGCCGGGGAGCTGTTTTTT. The rearrangement joins TRBV7-2 to TRBJ2-2, with TRBD1 matching 7 bases. The junction had 2 bases not matched to a gene; V was cut back by 1 base and J by 6 bases. CDR1 and CDR2 from the germline V gene are SGHTA and FQGNSA. CDR3 length: 14 amino acids.

This clone was recorded a few times. The J gene is TRBJ2-7, the V gene TRBV6-1; maybe TRBD1 (5 bases). Trimming removed 5 bases at V and 6 bases at J, with 17 bases between. Germline CDR1 MNHNS, CDR2 SASEGT. The CDR3 spans 14 residues. CDR3 nucleotide sequence: TGTGCCAGCAGTAGGACATTGCCGGAAGGCGAGCAGTACTTC. This translates into CASSRTLPEGEQYF.